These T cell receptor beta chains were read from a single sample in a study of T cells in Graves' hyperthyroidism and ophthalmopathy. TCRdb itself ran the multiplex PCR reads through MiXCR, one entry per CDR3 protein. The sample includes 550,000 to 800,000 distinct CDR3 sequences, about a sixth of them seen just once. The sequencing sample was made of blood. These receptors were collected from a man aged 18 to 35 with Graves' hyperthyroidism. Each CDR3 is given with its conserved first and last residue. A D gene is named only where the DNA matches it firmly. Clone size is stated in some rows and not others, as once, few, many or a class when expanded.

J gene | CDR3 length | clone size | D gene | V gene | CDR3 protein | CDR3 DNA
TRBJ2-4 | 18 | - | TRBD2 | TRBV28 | CASSGLAGTSLAKNIQYF | TGTGCCAGCAGCGGACTAGCGGGGACCTCGTTAGCCAAAAACATTCAGTACTTC
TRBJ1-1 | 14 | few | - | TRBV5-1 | CASTSGSEGTEAFF | TGCGCCAGCACCTCAGGGTCTGAGGGAACTGAAGCTTTCTTT
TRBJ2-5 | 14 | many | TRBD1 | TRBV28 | CASTLRGQQETQYF | TGTGCCAGCACCCTCCGGGGACAGCAAGAGACCCAGTACTTC
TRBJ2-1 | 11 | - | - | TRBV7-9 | CASSSGPSQFF | TGTGCCAGCAGCTCCGGACCGTCGCAGTTCTTC
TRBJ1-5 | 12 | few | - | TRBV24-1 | CATGPGDQPQHF | TGTGCCACGGGACCCGGGGATCAGCCCCAGCATTTT
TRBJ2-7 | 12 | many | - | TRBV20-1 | CSARDARYEQYF | TGCAGTGCTAGAGATGCGCGGTACGAGCAGTACTTC
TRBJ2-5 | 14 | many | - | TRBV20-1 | CSARVARYQETQYF | TGCAGTGCTAGAGTAGCGCGGTACCAAGAGACCCAGTACTTC
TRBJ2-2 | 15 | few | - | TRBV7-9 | CASSPPASHTGELFF | TGTGCCAGCAGCCCCCCGGCTAGCCACACCGGGGAGCTGTTTTTT
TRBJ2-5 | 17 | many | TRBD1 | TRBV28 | CASSPTSPGGGGETQYF | TGTGCCAGCAGTCCAACCAGCCCAGGGGGCGGAGGAGAGACCCAGTACTTC
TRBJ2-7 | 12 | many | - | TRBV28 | CASRPQGYEQYF | TGTGCCAGCAGACCACAGGGCTACGAGCAGTACTTC
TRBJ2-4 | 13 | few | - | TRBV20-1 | CSANSGTVNIQYF | TGCAGTGCTAACTCCGGGACCGTCAACATTCAGTACTTC
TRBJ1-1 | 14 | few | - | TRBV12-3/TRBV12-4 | CASNQGRGGTEAFF | TGTGCCAGCAATCAGGGGCGGGGGGGGACTGAAGCTTTCTTT